This entry features one T cell receptor beta chain sequence. The antigen is not known. Germline CDR1 and CDR2: MNHNY and SVGAGI (reference sequence). The CDR3 is 15 residues long. J gave up 7 bases and V 3 bases, and 4 bases lay outside the gene matches. The data were taken from a study of T cells after yellow fever vaccination. The study, taken as a whole, reports: CD4 and CD8 compartments shared a small share of clonotypes. Clones from primary vaccination mostly reappeared after the booster (roughly 97% CD4, approximately 88% CD8).

Each CDR3 protein is one row after TCRdb ran MiXCR on the 5' RACE reads. The data contain 400,000 or so distinct CDR3 sequences, roughly 20% of them singletons. The material was PBMCs, obtained before the yellow fever booster vaccination. The chain carries TRBV6-6 and TRBJ2-2, with 11 bases fitting TRBD1. The clonotype was recovered from a young man who received the YFV17D yellow fever vaccine. CDR3: CASSYGQGAGGELFF. The CDR3 DNA follows: TGTGCCAGCAGTTATGGACAGGGGGCAGGCGGGGAGCTGTTTTTT.